This TCR beta chain was retrieved from a study of T-cell reconstitution after alpha-beta-depleted transplantation in children. TCRbeta library construction was performed incorporating unique molecular identifiers. TCRdb re-called the PCR reads through MiXCR, storing one row per CDR3 protein. In the table there are 600,000 to 700,000 distinct CDR3 sequences, about an eighth of which are singletons. The length of the CDR3 is 14 residues. Germline lookup yields CDR1 SGHKS and CDR2 YYEKEE (reference sequence). The V gene lost 2 bases and the J gene lost 1 base, with 9 bases spanning the gap. This chain links TRBV5-5 with TRBJ2-5; no definite D call. The clonotype originates from a girl aged 2 to 10 with congenital amegakaryocytic thrombocytopenia, due to receive a stem cell transplant. Here the sequenced sample was PBMCs, taken before TCRalphabeta/CD19-depleted stem cell transplant. The CDR3 sequence is CASSFRVSQETQYF. CDR3 DNA: TGTGCCAGCAGCTTTAGAGTATCCCAAGAGACCCAGTACTTC.